Below, 17 T cell receptor beta chains from the same sample are listed, as sequenced in a study of identical twins. In TCRdb, the 5' RACE reads were re-called with MiXCR into one record per CDR3 protein. Among roughly 750,000 distinct CDR3 sequences listed, less than 25% were seen once. The same data also contributed to another study, on T cells expressing NK-cell markers.

Sequencing was performed on PBMCs. These receptors were obtained from a woman aged 18-29 years in good health.

This clonotype appeared a few times. The rearrangement links TRBV12-3 or TRBV12-4 to TRBJ2-7, with TRBD2 matching over 8 bases. The V and J ends lost 8 bases and 0 bases, in that order; junction bases with no gene match: 3. This CDR3 has 13 amino acids. The CDR3 sequence is CASRLAISYEQYF. The CDR3, as DNA: TGTGCCAGCCGACTAGCGATCTCCTACGAGCAGTACTTC.

The V gene is TRBV7-9, the J gene TRBJ2-7; perhaps D is TRBD1 or TRBD2 (5 bases each). V was shortened by 4 bases and J by 3 bases, with 13 bases between the two germline ends. Germline loops: CDR1 SEHNR, CDR2 FQNEAQ (reference sequence). The CDR3 contains 14 residues. The CDR3 DNA follows: TGTGCCAGCAGCTCACTGGGGGATGGCTACGAGCAGTACTTC. Protein: CASSSLGDGYEQYF.

The gene calls are TRBV4-2 and TRBJ2-1; possible D gene TRBD2, 6 bases. The CDR3 has 15 residues. V gave up 0 bases and J gave up 4 bases, with 10 bases separating them. Germline loops: CDR1 LGHNA, CDR2 YNFKEQ. CDR3 in DNA: TGTGCCAGCAGCCAAGAAGCGGCGGGGTACAATGAGCAGTTCTTC. This sequence encodes CASSQEAAGYNEQFF.

This clonotype appeared a few times. CDR3 in amino acids: CAISELGQGRTDTQYF. As DNA, the CDR3 is TGTGCCATCAGTGAATTGGGACAGGGAAGGACGGATACGCAGTATTTT. V gene TRBV10-3 combines with J gene TRBJ2-3, with 9 positions matching TRBD1. Germline V gene lookup returns CDR1 ENHRY and CDR2 SYGVKD. The CDR3 loop spans 16 amino acids. V was pared by 3 bases and J by 6 bases, with 10 bases of the junction left unmatched.

V usage is TRBV11-2 and J usage is TRBJ1-2; 8 bases are shared with TRBD1. Germline values: CDR1 SGHAT, CDR2 FQNNGV. After removal of 6 bases from V and 7 bases from J, the junction contained 7 bases not matched to a gene. CDR3 length: 13 residues. The CDR3 is CASRPEDRGGYTF. CDR3 in DNA: TGTGCCAGCAGGCCAGAAGACAGGGGTGGCTACACCTTC.

This chain joins TRBV6-4 and TRBJ2-7, with 12 bases fitting TRBD2. Germline V CDR1 and CDR2: MRHNA, SNTAGT. The CDR3 loop spans 13 amino acids. After removal of 11 bases from V and 2 bases from J, the junction contained 4 bases not matched to a gene. This CDR3 is CAGRLAGAYEQYF. CDR3 sequence (DNA): TGTGCCGGACGACTAGCGGGGGCCTACGAGCAGTACTTC.

This clonotype appeared many times. The chain employs TRBV29-1 and TRBJ2-1; D assignment may be TRBD1 or TRBD2 (5 bases each). Germline CDR1 and CDR2: SQVTM and ANQGSEA. Trimming removed 6 bases from V and 6 bases from J, with 9 bases in between. CDR3 length equals 11 residues. CDR3 in DNA: TGCAGCGTCGCGAGGGGCAATGAGCAGTTCTTC. Its protein product is CSVARGNEQFF.

The chain carries TRBV9 and TRBJ2-1, with 9 nucleotides matching TRBD2. CDR1 SGDLS and CDR2 YYNGEE come from the germline V gene. With 4 bases clipped from V and 0 bases from J, the junction kept 2 bases outside the gene matches. This CDR3 spans 15 amino acids. CDR3 in DNA: TGTGCCAGCAGCAATAGCGGGGGCTCCTACAATGAGCAGTTCTTC. Translating gives CASSNSGGSYNEQFF.

The chain has TRBV4-1 and TRBJ2-3; possible D gene TRBD2, 6 bases. V gave up 4 bases and J gave up 2 bases, with 13 bases separating them. Germline V gene data show CDR1 as MGHRA and CDR2 as YSYEKL. This CDR3 has 15 amino acids. CDR3 region: CASSPSGVVTDTQYF. The CDR3 coding sequence is TGCGCCAGCAGCCCCTCGGGAGTCGTCACAGATACGCAGTATTTT.

In this sample, this clonotype turned up a few times. The genes are TRBV10-2 and TRBJ1-2; 8 bases fit TRBD1. Germline CDR1 WSHSY, CDR2 SAAADI. With V trimmed by 2 bases and J by 8 bases, 4 bases remained unmatched. The CDR3 is 13 residues long. The CDR3 region is CASSEVAGGGYTF. Here the CDR3 DNA reads TGCGCCAGCAGTGAGGTGGCAGGGGGCGGCTACACCTTC.

There are a few counts of this clonotype. This chain connects TRBV10-3 to TRBJ2-1; 10 bases match TRBD1. Germline V gene data show CDR1 as ENHRY and CDR2 as SYGVKD. The CDR3 contains 14 residues. V lost 7 bases, J lost 9 bases, and 9 bases stayed unmatched. CDR3: CAINRGQGDTEQFF. DNA for the CDR3: TGTGCCATCAATCGTGGACAGGGGGACACTGAGCAGTTCTTC.

This chain links TRBV20-1 with TRBJ2-5, with D perhaps being TRBD1 or TRBD2 (6 bases each). The V end was cut by 1 base, the J end by 1 base, with 10 bases between. Germline assignment: CDR1 DFQATT and CDR2 SNEGSKA (reference sequence). This CDR3 comprises 14 residues. As DNA, the CDR3 is TGCAGTGCTAGAGTCGAGGGGGGCCAAGAGACCCAGTACTTC. Translated: CSARVEGGQETQYF.

This chain uses TRBV4-1 with TRBJ1-4; the D is unclear. Germline values: CDR1 MGHRA, CDR2 YSYEKL. Trimming cost V 2 bases and J 2 bases, with 6 bases left between them. The CDR3 is 14 amino acids. This chain's CDR3 is CASSQQTTNEKLFF. In nucleotides, the CDR3 is TGCGCCAGCAGCCAACAAACGACTAATGAAAAACTGTTTTTT.

V gene TRBV5-1 combines with J gene TRBJ1-2; TRBD1 matches at 9 bases. There are 15 residues in the CDR3. Trimming took 2 bases from V and 7 from J; bases not matched to a gene: 9. CDR1 is SGHRS, CDR2 YFSETQ, per germline. In DNA form, the CDR3 reads TGCGCCAGCAGCTTATATTTACAGGGGGCCGGTGGCTACACCTTC. Translated: CASSLYLQGAGGYTF. Full variable domain (remainder filled in from reference TRBV5-1 and TRBJ1-2): KAGVTQTPRYLIKTRGQQVTLSCSPISGHRSVSWYQQTPGQGLQFLFEYFSETQRNKGNFPGRFSGRQFSNSRSEMNVSTLELGDSALYLCASSLYLQGAGGYTFGSGTRLTVV.

V usage is TRBV4-3 and J usage is TRBJ2-2, with D possibly matching TRBD1 (5 bases). Germline CDR1 LGHNA, CDR2 YSLEER. The ends were cut back, 0 bases at V and 3 bases at J, with 11 bases in the middle. The CDR3 consists of 16 residues. The CDR3 is CASSQDRTSYTGELFF. As DNA, the CDR3 is TGCGCCAGCAGCCAAGATCGGACATCTTACACCGGGGAGCTGTTTTTT.

This clonotype has just a few counts. One end of the junction does not line up with germline, which may come from a read error. The chain links TRBV12-3 or TRBV12-4 to TRBJ1-6; D gene uncertain. This CDR3 has 12 residues. DNA of the CDR3: TGTGCCAGCAGTCCATATACTTCACCCCTCCACTTT. Residues: CASSPYTSPLHF.

This clonotype has only a few counts. The V gene is TRBV5-1, the J gene TRBJ2-3; D ambiguous. Germline assignment: CDR1 SGHRS and CDR2 YFSETQ. Trimming took 0 bases from V and 2 from J, leaving 7 bases between them. The CDR3 runs to 14 residues. This chain's CDR3 is CASSLDLNTDTQYF. Here the CDR3 DNA reads TGCGCCAGCAGCTTGGACCTCAACACAGATACGCAGTATTTT.